The next 2 T cell receptor beta chains were all read from a single sample in a study of cytomegalovirus exposure and HLA in healthy donors. This PCR relied on a set of 60 Vbeta primers and 13 Jbeta primers. Measured with immunoSEQ multiplex PCR; TCRdb has only the in-frame clones, and not every one. The sample includes over 150,000 clones, more than 60% of them seen just once. The sequencing input was PBMCs. Receptors originate from a man in his forties in good health and CMV-seronegative.

The CDR3 spells CASSSSGGGYEQYF. DNA for the CDR3: TGTGCCAGCAGTTCTAGCGGGGGTGGGTACGAGCAGTACTTC. The V and J genes are TRBV6-5 and TRBJ2-7, with 10 nucleotides matching TRBD2. Germline V gene data show CDR1 as MNHEY and CDR2 as SVGAGI. CDR3 length: 14 residues. V gave up 4 bases and J gave up 4 bases; unmatched junction bases: 4.

This chain uses TRBV2 with TRBJ2-5; unclear D gene. The CDR3 length is 14 residues. With 6 bases removed from V and 1 base from J, the gap between germline ends came to 12 bases. Germline V gene data show CDR1 as SNHLY and CDR2 as FYNNEI. The CDR3 DNA sequence: TGTGCCAGCAGACCCCCCAGGCTCCAAGAGACCCAGTACTTC. It translates to CASRPPRLQETQYF.